The text below deals with one T cell receptor beta chain. The target of this receptor is not known. There are no base qualities to consult, and no much larger clone falls within one base. TCRbeta CDR3 regions were amplified from genomic DNA using the immunoSEQ Assay, a bias-controlled multiplex PCR. The study's processing was this. Nucleated cell counts per sample were estimated from amplification of reference gene primers within the assay. To quantify the absolute abundance of each unique TCRbeta CDR3 rearrangement, sequence reads were collapsed and filtered. Productive Simpson clonality was computed per sample as the square root of Simpson's diversity index over productive rearrangements. What TCRdb holds here is the immuneACCESS table cut down to in-frame rearrangements. Part of the clones is not present; checked against another copy, under half of the missing clones reflect an unresolved V gene, and the others are unexplained. That table supplies the V and J calls and clone size; D and trimming were determined from the DNA. The sample contains some 86,000 clones, around 90% of them found a single time. The top ten clonotypes cover roughly 2.3% of the sample.

This sample is part of a study of blood T cell repertoires in COVID-19 (TCRdb year 2020). Regarding the complete study: The collaborator samples originated in the United States, Italy and Spain and spanned the acute and convalescent phases of COVID-19. The prospective study material was composed of cDNA or gDNA derived from T cells, B-cell-depleted T cells, or PBMCs. Where available, HLA class I and class II types were obtained from metadata supplied by the sample provider rather than from assay-based typing. A de-identified subject ID, COVID-19 status, age in years and sex were almost always included in the sample metadata. Deeply sampled blood TCRbeta repertoires from subjects exposed to, actively infected with, or recovered from COVID-19 were included in the dataset. A freely available public database, intended as a resource for researchers studying the immune response to SARS-CoV-2, is where the repertoires were released. Samples came from the ongoing ImmuneRACE study (first 160 participants) plus 1,254 subjects from 6 global collaborators. General findings and caveats noted by the study authors: Clinical and demographic metadata were provided uncurated, with the amount varying by source and participant.

V lost 1 base and J lost 1 base; the stretch between them is 7 bases long. The CDR3 runs 15 amino acids, cysteine and phenylalanine included. Only the CDR3 DNA stays, 45 bases, in frame from base 1. Sequences LGHDT (CDR1) and YNNKEL (CDR2) are obtained from the germline V gene (reference sequence). Each collaborating institution followed its own protocols to collect whole blood in K2EDTA tubes. For TCRbeta analysis, collaborators shipped samples in one of three forms: frozen whole blood, isolated PBMCs, or DNA extracted from either of those sample types. Recombination linked TRBV3-1 (or the pseudogene TRBV3-2) to TRBJ2-2; the D gene assignment is ambiguous. The sample taken for sequencing was peripheral blood. This sequence was found in a human donor with active COVID-19. The donor label of this sample is uncertain. This receptor carries the CDR3 CASSQASRNTGELFF. The bases read TGTGCCAGCAGCCAAGCAAGCCGGAACACCGGGGAGCTGTTTTTT.